The rows below give T cell receptor beta chains drawn from one sample of a study of CD8 T cells in Susac syndrome. TCRdb re-called the immunoSEQ multiplex PCR reads with MiXCR, one entry per CDR3 protein. Here the sample spans about 120,000 distinct CDR3 sequences, roughly 90% being singletons. Sequencing input: CD8+ T cells from PBMCs. Receptors were obtained from a human donor in good health. The CDR3 runs from the conserved cysteine through the conserved F or W. The D gene is left open where the match is weak. Size tells how often a clone was seen (once, few, many) or the class of an expanded clone, and some rows leave it out.

TRBJ2-3 | TRBV7-9 | - | once | TGTGCCAGCCTTTCTAGCATAGGCACAGATACGCAGTATTTT | CASLSSIGTDTQYF
TRBJ2-3 | TRBV11-2 | - | - | TGTGCCAGCAGTGGAGCCGCGGTGGTGGATACGCAGTATTTT | CASSGAAVVDTQYF
TRBJ2-7 | TRBV9 | - | - | TGTGCCAGCAGCGTAGTACCGAGCTCCTACGAGCAGTACTTC | CASSVVPSSYEQYF
TRBJ2-1 | TRBV7-2 | TRBD2 | - | TGTGCCAGCAGCTTAGGGGGGGGGAGATCACCCTACAATGAGCAGTTCTTC | CASSLGGGRSPYNEQFF
TRBJ1-2 | TRBV6-5 | - | - | TGTGCCAGCAGCCGACAGGCCGGCACTGGCTACACCTTC | CASSRQAGTGYTF
TRBJ1-2 | TRBV4-3 | - | - | TGCGCCAGCAGCCAAGGGAGGGGCGGCTACACCTTC | CASSQGRGGYTF
TRBJ2-7 | TRBV25-1 | - | - | TGTGCCAGCAGTGAATCTACACGATACGAGCAGTACTTC | CASSESTRYEQYF
TRBJ1-1 | TRBV3-1 | TRBD1 | - | TGTGCCAGCAGCCCCCGGGACAGGGGAATCGGCACTGAAGCTTTCTTT | CASSPRDRGIGTEAFF
TRBJ1-2 | TRBV30 | - | - | TGTGCCTGGAGTGGGGGACCGACTAACTATGGCTACACCTTC | CAWSGGPTNYGYTF
TRBJ2-5 | TRBV18 | - | - | TGTGCCAGCTCAACCCTTGCGGGGCAAGAGACCCAGTACTTC | CASSTLAGQETQYF
TRBJ2-7 | TRBV7-9 | - | few | TGTGCCAGCAGCTTGACAGAGAAAAGCTACGAGCAGTACTTC | CASSLTEKSYEQYF
TRBJ2-5 | TRBV20-1 | TRBD1 | - | TGCAGTGCTAGAGTATCGGCAGGGGGCAAAGAGACCCAGTACTTC | CSARVSAGGKETQYF
TRBJ1-1 | TRBV6-2/TRBV6-3 | TRBD1 | - | TGTGCCACCGAGCGACAGGGGGCGCGTGGGGCTTTCTTT | CATERQGARGAFF
TRBJ2-7 | TRBV13 | TRBD1 | - | TGTGCCAGCAGCATCACCGGGACAGGGGACTACGAGCAGTACTTC | CASSITGTGDYEQYF
TRBJ2-2 | TRBV4-1 | - | - | TGCGCCAGCAGCCCCGACAGGAACACCGGGGAGCTGTTTTTT | CASSPDRNTGELFF
TRBJ1-2 | TRBV10-3 | - | - | TGTGCCATCAGATTGGACTATGGCTACACCTTC | CAIRLDYGYTF
TRBJ2-5 | TRBV27 | - | - | TGTGCCAGCAGTCCGGAGAGGACAAGGGCCCAGACCCAGTACTTC | CASSPERTRAQTQYF
TRBJ1-5 | TRBV7-9 | - | - | TGTGCCAGCAGCCCCCGTACAGAGGGGGGCTATAGCAATCAGCCCCAGCATTTT | CASSPRTEGGYSNQPQHF
TRBJ2-2 | TRBV6-5 | - | - | TGTGCCGCCCGGGACTTGAACACCGGGGAGCTGTTTTTT | CAARDLNTGELFF
TRBJ1-2 | TRBV20-1 | TRBD1 | - | TGCAGTGCCAGGGGGGGAGGTGGCTATGGCTACACCTTC | CSARGGGGYGYTF
TRBJ1-2 | TRBV30 | - | - | TGTGCCTGGTCCCCAGGGGCTGGCTACACCTTC | CAWSPGAGYTF
TRBJ1-2 | TRBV29-1 | TRBD1 | - | TGCAGCGTTGAAACCACCGGGACAGTCTATGGCTACACCTTC | CSVETTGTVYGYTF
TRBJ1-1 | TRBV5-4 | - | - | TGTGCCAGCAGCTCTAAAGTTGACACGAACACTGAAGCTTTCTTT | CASSSKVDTNTEAFF
TRBJ2-6 | TRBV6-2/TRBV6-3 | - | - | TGTGCCAGCAGGGGGGCTGCGGCCAACGTCCTGACTTTC | CASRGAAANVLTF
TRBJ1-1 | TRBV10-3 | - | - | TGTGCCATCAGTAGGGGGGATGCTGAAGCTTTCTTT | CAISRGDAEAFF
TRBJ2-5 | TRBV27 | - | once | TGTGCCAGCAGTTCTTTGGGGAAGACCCAGTACTTC | CASSSLGKTQYF